A single sample is the source of the 15 T cell receptor beta chains below, sequenced in a study of blood T cell repertoires in COVID-19. The protocol was immunoSEQ multiplex PCR, while the TCRdb copy is restricted to in-frame clones and leaves out a portion. The top ten clones hold roughly 10% of a sample with approximately 300,000 clones, more than 70% of them seen once. Sequencing was performed on peripheral blood. These receptors originate from a woman in her 30s with COVID-19, enrolled during active disease.

This sequence joins TRBV2 and TRBJ2-7, with 7 bases matching TRBD1. The CDR3 has 14 amino acids. Trimming cost V 5 bases and J 7 bases; bases outside gene matches: 11. Germline V gene sequence: CDR1 SNHLY, CDR2 FYNNEI. CDR3 DNA: TGTGCCAGCAGTCCGGCGACAGGGCCGCGGGAGCAGTACTTC. It specifies CASSPATGPREQYF.

The V gene is TRBV10-3, the J gene TRBJ2-7; D is possibly TRBD2 (6 bases). From germline, CDR1 is ENHRY and CDR2 SYGVKD. The CDR3 is 17 amino acids. The V and J ends lost 3 bases and 0 bases respectively, with 18 bases between them. The CDR3 region is CAISDGSGPNLSYEQYF. DNA for the CDR3: TGTGCCATCAGTGATGGTAGCGGTCCTAACCTCTCCTACGAGCAGTACTTC.

This sequence joins TRBV3-1 (or the pseudogene TRBV3-2) and TRBJ2-1; 14 nucleotides line up with TRBD2. Trimming took 4 bases from V and 10 from J; bases not matched to a gene: 6. The germline V gene encodes CDR1 LGHDT and CDR2 YNNKEL (reference sequence). The CDR3 is made up of 15 amino acids. The CDR3 DNA follows: TGTGCCAGCAGCCCCCGGACTAGCGGGAGGAAGGAGCAGTTCTTC. Protein: CASSPRTSGRKEQFF.

The chain recombines TRBV29-1 with TRBJ2-7, with D uncertain. The V end was cut by 6 bases, the J end by 0 bases, with 15 bases between. The CDR3 has 14 amino acids. CDR1 and CDR2 (germline): SQVTM, ANQGSEA. This chain's CDR3 is CSVALTLSSYEQYF. As DNA, the CDR3 is TGCAGCGTGGCCCTGACACTGAGCTCCTACGAGCAGTACTTC.

The chain employs TRBV6-2 or TRBV6-3 and TRBJ2-5; possibly TRBD2 for D (6 bases). V was cut by 5 bases and J by 2 bases, with 15 bases left in between. This CDR3 contains 15 residues. CDR1 is MNHEY, CDR2 SVGEGT, per germline. CDR3 residues: CASSKGLALQETQYF. CDR3 DNA: TGTGCCAGCAGTAAAGGCCTAGCGCTTCAAGAGACCCAGTACTTC.

CDR3 in DNA: TGTGCCAGCAGCGGACCGACTAGCGGGAGGAGTACCGGGGAGCTGTTTTTT. Protein product: CASSGPTSGRSTGELFF. The chain recombines TRBV5-4 with TRBJ2-2, with 13 bases aligning to TRBD2. V shed 4 bases and J 5 bases; nucleotides not matched to a gene: 8. Germline loops: CDR1 SGHNT, CDR2 YYREEE (reference sequence). This CDR3 contains 17 residues.

The CDR3 reads CASTNPGTGDRGYTF. CDR3 coding DNA: TGTGCCAGCACTAATCCTGGGACAGGTGATAGAGGCTACACCTTC. The rearrangement uses TRBV6-5 and TRBJ1-2, with 8 bases fitting TRBD1. The CDR3 extends over 15 amino acids. Germline V gene lookup returns CDR1 MNHEY and CDR2 SVGAGI. V shed 7 bases, J shed 8 bases, and the junction held 15 bases outside the gene matches.

The V call is TRBV4-1, the J call TRBJ2-7; 7 nucleotides agree with TRBD2. The germline V gene has CDR1 MGHRA and CDR2 YSYEKL. V lost 4 bases to trimming and J lost 2 bases; unmatched junction nucleotides: 5. The CDR3 covers 14 residues. CDR3 residues: CASSRGRVAYEQYF. The DNA of the CDR3 is TGCGCCAGCAGCCGCGGGAGAGTGGCCTACGAGCAGTACTTC.

The rearrangement links TRBV5-8 to TRBJ1-5; 7 bases agree with TRBD1. This CDR3 region has 17 residues. Germline assignment: CDR1 SGHTS and CDR2 YDEGEE. V was clipped by 1 base and J by 3 bases; unmatched bases: 10. The CDR3 protein is CASSLRGTVWDNQPQHF. In DNA, the CDR3 is TGTGCCAGCAGCTTGAGGGGGACAGTCTGGGACAATCAGCCCCAGCATTTT.

The CDR3 loop is CASSYSLGLGNEQFF. The CDR3 DNA reads TGTGCCAGCAGTTACTCTCTAGGTCTGGGCAATGAGCAGTTCTTC. The chain employs TRBV6-5 and TRBJ2-1; D gene ambiguous. Trimming removed 0 bases from V and 6 bases from J, with 12 bases in between. Per the germline V gene, CDR1 is MNHEY and CDR2 is SVGAGI. The CDR3 contains 15 residues.

The rearrangement links TRBV27 to TRBJ1-1; no reliable D call. CDR1 is MNHEY, CDR2 SMNVEV, per germline (reference sequence). V dropped 5 bases and J dropped 6 bases, with 10 bases sitting between them. The length of the CDR3 is 12 residues. CDR3 coding DNA: TGTGCCAGCAGTCTAGGAGGCGCTGAAGCTTTCTTT. As protein: CASSLGGAEAFF.

This sequence joins TRBV28 and TRBJ1-5; 12 positions agree with TRBD1. Germline CDR1 reads MDHEN; CDR2 reads SYDVKM. The length of the CDR3 is 19 residues. V shed 5 bases and J 6 bases; nucleotides not matched to a gene: 17. CDR3 loop: CASSIRDRGLTSISQPQHF. In DNA form, the CDR3 reads TGTGCCAGCAGTATCCGGGACAGGGGGCTTACCTCAATCTCTCAGCCCCAGCATTTT.

J is TRBJ1-1 and V is TRBV6-2 or TRBV6-3, with D perhaps matching TRBD1 (5 bases). Trimming removed 3 bases at V and 0 bases at J, with 11 bases between. Germline CDR1 and CDR2: MNHEY and SVGEGT. The length of the CDR3 is 15 residues. The CDR3, as DNA: TGTGCCAGCAGTTATGTGGGCAGGGTGAACACTGAAGCTTTCTTT. It codes for CASSYVGRVNTEAFF.

This clone showed up just once. The chain links TRBV4-2 to TRBJ2-7, with TRBD2 matching 13 bases. The CDR3 runs to 15 residues. The V segment lost 6 bases and the J segment 5 bases; nucleotides outside the gene matches: 7. Germline CDR1 is LGHNA and CDR2 is YNFKEQ. The CDR3, as DNA: TGTGCCAGCAGTCCCGGACTAGCGGGAGTTCACGAGCAGTACTTC. It yields the protein CASSPGLAGVHEQYF.

V is TRBV2 and J is TRBJ2-3; 7 bases are a match to TRBD2. V lost 6 bases, J lost 2 bases, and 11 bases stayed unmatched. CDR1 is SNHLY and CDR2 is FYNNEI in the germline V gene. This CDR3 has 16 residues. CDR3 in DNA: TGTGCCAGCAGATCCGCAGCGGGACTATACACAGATACGCAGTATTTT. This translates into CASRSAAGLYTDTQYF. The entire variable domain, with the rest obtained from reference TRBV2 and TRBJ2-3, is as follows: EPEVTQTPSHQVTQMGQEVILRCVPISNHLYFYWYRQILGQKVEFLVSFYNNEISEKSEIFDDQFSVERPDGSNFTLKIRSTKLEDSAMYFCASRSAAGLYTDTQYFGPGTRLTVL.